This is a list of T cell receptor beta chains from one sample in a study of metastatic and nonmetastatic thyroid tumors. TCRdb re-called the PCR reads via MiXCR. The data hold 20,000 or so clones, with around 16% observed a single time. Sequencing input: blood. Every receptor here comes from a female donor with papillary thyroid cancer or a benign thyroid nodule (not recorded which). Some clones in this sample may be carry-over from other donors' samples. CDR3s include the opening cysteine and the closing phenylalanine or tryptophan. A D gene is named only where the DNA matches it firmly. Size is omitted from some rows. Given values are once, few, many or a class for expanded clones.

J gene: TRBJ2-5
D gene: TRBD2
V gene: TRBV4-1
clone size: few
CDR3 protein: CASSQVPGTSGIQETQYF
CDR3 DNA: TGCGCCAGCAGCCAAGTCCCCGGGACTAGCGGGATCCAAGAGACCCAGTACTTC

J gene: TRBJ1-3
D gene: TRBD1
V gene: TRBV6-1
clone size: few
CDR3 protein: CASSVGQGASGNTIYF
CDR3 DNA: TGTGCCAGCAGTGTTGGACAGGGGGCATCAGGAAACACCATATATTTT

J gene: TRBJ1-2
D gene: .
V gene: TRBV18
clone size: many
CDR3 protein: CASSQPGGGYGYTF
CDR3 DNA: TGTGCCAGCTCACAACCCGGGGGTGGTTATGGCTACACCTTC

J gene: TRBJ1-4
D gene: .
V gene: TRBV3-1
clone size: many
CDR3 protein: CASSQNSDVNEKLFF
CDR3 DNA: TGTGCCAGCAGCCAAAACTCTGATGTTAATGAAAAACTGTTTTTT

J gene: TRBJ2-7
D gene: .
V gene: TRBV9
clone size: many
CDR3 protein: CASSVSGNRVEQYF
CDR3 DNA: TGTGCCAGCAGCGTATCAGGGAATCGAGTCGAGCAGTACTTC

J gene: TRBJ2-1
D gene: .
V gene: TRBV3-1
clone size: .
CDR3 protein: CASSPPTPGQLRSYNEQFF
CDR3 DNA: TGTGCCAGCAGCCCACCTACCCCGGGACAACTCCGCTCCTACAATGAGCAGTTCTTC

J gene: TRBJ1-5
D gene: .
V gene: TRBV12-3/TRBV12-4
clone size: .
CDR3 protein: CASSLRGGSLPMSNQPQHF
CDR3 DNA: TGTGCCAGCAGTTTAAGGGGCGGATCGCTCCCCATGAGCAATCAGCCCCAGCATTTT

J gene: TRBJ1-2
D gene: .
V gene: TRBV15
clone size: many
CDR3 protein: CATLGDNYTF
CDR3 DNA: TGTGCCACCCTCGGCGACAACTACACCTTC

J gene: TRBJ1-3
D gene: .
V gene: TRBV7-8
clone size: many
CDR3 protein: CASSLVRTGNTIYF
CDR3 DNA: TGTGCCAGCAGCTTAGTCAGGACTGGAAACACCATATATTTT

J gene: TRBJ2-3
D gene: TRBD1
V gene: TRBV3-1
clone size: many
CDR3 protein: CASSQGGTGAFAQYF
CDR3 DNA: TGTGCCAGCAGCCAAGGTGGGACAGGGGCGTTTGCGCAGTATTTT

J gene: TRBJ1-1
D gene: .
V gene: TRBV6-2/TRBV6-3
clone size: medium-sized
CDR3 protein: CASSYDRNTMNTEAFF
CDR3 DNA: TGTGCCAGCAGCTACGACAGGAACACTATGAACACTGAAGCTTTCTTT

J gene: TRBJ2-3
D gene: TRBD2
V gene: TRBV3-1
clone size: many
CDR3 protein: CASSRPRGGSTDTQYF
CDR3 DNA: TGTGCCAGCAGTCGGCCTCGGGGGGGAAGCACAGATACGCAGTATTTT

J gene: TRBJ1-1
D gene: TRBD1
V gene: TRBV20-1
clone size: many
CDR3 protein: CSARDWGRGLENTEAFF
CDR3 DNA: TGCAGTGCTAGAGATTGGGGCAGGGGGCTCGAGAACACTGAAGCTTTCTTT

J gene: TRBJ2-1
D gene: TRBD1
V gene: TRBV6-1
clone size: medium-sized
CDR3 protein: CASSAGDRDYNEQFF
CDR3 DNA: TGTGCCAGCAGCGCTGGGGACAGGGACTACAATGAGCAGTTCTTC

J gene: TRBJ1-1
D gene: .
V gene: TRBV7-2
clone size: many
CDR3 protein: CASSLRTAMNTEAFF
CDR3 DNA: TGTGCCAGCAGCCTCCGGACAGCGATGAACACTGAAGCTTTCTTT

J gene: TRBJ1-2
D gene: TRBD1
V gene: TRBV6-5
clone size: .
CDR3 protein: CASSSSYRGGYTF
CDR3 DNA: TGTGCCAGCAGTTCCTCCTACAGGGGTGGCTACACCTTC

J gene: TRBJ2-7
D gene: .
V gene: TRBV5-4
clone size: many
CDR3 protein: CASSLGADEQYF
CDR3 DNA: TGTGCCAGCAGCTTGGGAGCGGACGAGCAGTACTTC

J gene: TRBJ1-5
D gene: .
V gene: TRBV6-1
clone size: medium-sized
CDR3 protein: CASSDLLRQPQHF
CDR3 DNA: TGTGCCAGCAGTGATCTTTTGCGTCAGCCCCAGCATTTT

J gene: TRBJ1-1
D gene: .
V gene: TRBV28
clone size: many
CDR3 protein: CASRDGVTEAFF
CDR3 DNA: TGTGCCAGCAGGGACGGCGTCACTGAAGCTTTCTTT

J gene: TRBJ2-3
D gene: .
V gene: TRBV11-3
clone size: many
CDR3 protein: CASSPPGGADTQYF
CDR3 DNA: TGTGCCAGCAGCCCACCCGGGGGAGCAGATACGCAGTATTTT

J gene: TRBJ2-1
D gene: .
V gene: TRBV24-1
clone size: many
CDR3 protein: CATSDPLAALNNEQFF
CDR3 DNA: TGTGCCACCAGTGACCCCTTAGCGGCCCTAAACAATGAGCAGTTCTTC

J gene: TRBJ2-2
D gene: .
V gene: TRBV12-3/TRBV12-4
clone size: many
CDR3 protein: CASSYQGSATGELFF
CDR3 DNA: TGTGCCAGCAGTTACCAGGGGTCAGCCACCGGGGAGCTGTTTTTT

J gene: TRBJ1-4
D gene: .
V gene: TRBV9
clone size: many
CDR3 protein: CASNPMPRGAEKLFF
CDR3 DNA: TGTGCCAGCAACCCTATGCCGCGGGGTGCTGAAAAACTGTTTTTT

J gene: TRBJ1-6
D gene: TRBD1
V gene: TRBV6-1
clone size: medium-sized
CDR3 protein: CASRLGTGISPLHF
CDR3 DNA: TGTGCCAGCAGGCTCGGGACAGGGATCTCACCCCTCCACTTT

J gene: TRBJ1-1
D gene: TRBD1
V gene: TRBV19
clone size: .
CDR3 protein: CAISTGGGGNTEAFF
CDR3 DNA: TGTGCCATCTCGACAGGGGGCGGTGGGAACACTGAGGCTTTCTTT

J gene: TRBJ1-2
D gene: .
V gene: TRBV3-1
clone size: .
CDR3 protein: CASSQSGLRGYTF
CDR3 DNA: TGTGCCAGCAGCCAATCAGGGTTGCGGGGCTACACCTTC

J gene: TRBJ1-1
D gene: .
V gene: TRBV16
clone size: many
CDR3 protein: CASSQWPAGPGNTEAFF
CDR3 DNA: TGTGCCAGCAGCCAATGGCCCGCGGGGCCCGGGAACACTGAAGCTTTCTTT

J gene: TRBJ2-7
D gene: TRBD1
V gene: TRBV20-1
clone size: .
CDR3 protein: CSARDGETGGVPYEQYF
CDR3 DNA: TGCAGTGCTAGAGATGGGGAAACAGGGGGTGTCCCCTACGAGCAGTACTTC

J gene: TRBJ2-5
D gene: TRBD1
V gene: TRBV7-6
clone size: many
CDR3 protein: CASSTGTAETQYF
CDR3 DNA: TGTGCCAGCAGCACTGGGACAGCAGAGACCCAGTACTTC

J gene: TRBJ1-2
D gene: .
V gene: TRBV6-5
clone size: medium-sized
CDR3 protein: CASSYSDTNLYGYTF
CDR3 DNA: TGTGCCAGCAGTTACAGTGACACGAACCTCTATGGCTACACCTTC

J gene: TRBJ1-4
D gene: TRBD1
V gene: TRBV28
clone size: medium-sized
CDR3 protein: CASSDRGRWEKLFF
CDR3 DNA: TGTGCCAGTTCCGACAGGGGGCGGTGGGAAAAACTGTTTTTT

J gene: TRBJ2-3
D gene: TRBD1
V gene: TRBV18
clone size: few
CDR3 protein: CASSPQGADTQYF
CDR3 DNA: TGTGCCAGCTCACCTCAGGGGGCTGATACGCAGTATTTT